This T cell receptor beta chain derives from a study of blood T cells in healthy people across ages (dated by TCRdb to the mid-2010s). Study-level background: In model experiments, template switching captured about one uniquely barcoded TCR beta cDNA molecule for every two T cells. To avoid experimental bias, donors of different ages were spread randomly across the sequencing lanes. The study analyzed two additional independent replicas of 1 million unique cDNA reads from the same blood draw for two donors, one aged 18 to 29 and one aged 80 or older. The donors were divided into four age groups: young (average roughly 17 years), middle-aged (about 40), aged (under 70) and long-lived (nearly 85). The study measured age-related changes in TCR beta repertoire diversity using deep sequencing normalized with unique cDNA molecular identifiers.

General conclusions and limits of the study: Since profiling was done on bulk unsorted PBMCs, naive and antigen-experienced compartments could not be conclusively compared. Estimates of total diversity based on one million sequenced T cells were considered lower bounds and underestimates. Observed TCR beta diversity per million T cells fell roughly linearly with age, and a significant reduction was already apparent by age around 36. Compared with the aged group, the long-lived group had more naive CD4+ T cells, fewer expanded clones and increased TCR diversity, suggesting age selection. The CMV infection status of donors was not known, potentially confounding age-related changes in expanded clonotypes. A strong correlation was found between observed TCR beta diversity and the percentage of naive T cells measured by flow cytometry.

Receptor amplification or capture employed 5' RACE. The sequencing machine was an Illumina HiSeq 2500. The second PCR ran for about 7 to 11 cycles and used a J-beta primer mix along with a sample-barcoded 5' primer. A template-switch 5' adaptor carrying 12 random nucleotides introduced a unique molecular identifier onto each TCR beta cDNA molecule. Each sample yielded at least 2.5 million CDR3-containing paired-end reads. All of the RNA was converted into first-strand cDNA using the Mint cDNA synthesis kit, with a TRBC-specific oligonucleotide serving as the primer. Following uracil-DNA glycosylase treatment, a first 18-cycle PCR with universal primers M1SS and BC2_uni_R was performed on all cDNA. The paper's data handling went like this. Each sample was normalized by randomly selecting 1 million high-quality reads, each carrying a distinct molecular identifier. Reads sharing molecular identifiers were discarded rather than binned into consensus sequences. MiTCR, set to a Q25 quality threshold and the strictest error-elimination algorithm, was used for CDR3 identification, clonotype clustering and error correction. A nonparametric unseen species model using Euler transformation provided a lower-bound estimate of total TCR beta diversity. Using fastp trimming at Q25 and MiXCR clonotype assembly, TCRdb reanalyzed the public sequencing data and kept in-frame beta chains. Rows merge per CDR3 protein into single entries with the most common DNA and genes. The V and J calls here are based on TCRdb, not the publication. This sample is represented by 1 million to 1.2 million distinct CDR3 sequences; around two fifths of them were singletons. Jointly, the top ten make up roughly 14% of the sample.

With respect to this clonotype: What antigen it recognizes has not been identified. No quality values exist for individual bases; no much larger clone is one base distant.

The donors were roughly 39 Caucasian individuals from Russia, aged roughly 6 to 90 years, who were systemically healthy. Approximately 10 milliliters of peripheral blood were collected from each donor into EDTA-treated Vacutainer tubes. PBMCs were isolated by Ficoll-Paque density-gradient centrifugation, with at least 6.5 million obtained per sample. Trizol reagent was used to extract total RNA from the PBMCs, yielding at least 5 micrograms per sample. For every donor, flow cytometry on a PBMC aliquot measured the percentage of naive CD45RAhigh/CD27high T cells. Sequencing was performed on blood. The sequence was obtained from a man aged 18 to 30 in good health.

For the CDR3, the sequence is CASSARLAGILDTQYF. In nucleotides, the sequence is TGTGCCAGCAGTGCCCGACTAGCGGGAATACTAGATACGCAGTATTTT. Here the chain combines TRBV12-3 or TRBV12-4 and TRBJ2-3, with 11 bases aligning to TRBD2. The CDR3 covers 16 residues, taking in both the cysteine and the phenylalanine. This entry keeps only the CDR3 DNA: 48 bases, framed from base 1. V is pruned by 5 bases and J by 5 bases, leaving 9 bases of the junction without a gene match.